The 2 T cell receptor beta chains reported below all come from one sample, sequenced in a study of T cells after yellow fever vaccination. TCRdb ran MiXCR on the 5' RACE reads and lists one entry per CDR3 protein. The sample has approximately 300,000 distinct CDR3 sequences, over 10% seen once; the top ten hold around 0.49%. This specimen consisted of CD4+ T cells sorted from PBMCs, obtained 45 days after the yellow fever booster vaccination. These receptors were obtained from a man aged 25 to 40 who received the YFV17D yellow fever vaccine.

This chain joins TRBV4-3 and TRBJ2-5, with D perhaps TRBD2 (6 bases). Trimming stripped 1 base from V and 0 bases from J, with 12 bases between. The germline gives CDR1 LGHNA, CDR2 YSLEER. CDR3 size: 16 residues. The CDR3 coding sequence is TGCGCCAGCAGCCAAGGGTGGGGGAGGTACCAAGAGACCCAGTACTTC. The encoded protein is CASSQGWGRYQETQYF.

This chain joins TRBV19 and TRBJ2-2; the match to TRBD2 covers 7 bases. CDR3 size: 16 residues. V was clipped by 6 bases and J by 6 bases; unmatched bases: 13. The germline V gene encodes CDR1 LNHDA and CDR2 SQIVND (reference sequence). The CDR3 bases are TGTGCCAGTAGATATGGACTAGTCGGAGACTCCGGGGAGCTGTTTTTT. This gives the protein CASRYGLVGDSGELFF.